The 18 T cell receptor beta chains presented below share a single source sample, sequenced in a study of T-cell memory formation after mild COVID-19. TCRdb ran MiXCR on the 5' RACE reads and lists one entry per CDR3 protein. The table shows a few hundred thousand distinct CDR3 sequences, with around 20% occurring only once. Sample: PBMCs or a T cell subset sorted from them (not recorded which). The source is a man between 18 and 29 years old who had mild COVID-19 (a few samples of this study predate the infection). Cell type and time point are not known.

The gene calls are TRBV23-1 and TRBJ1-6; D is perhaps TRBD1 (6 bases). TRBV23-1 carries the ORF label, with uncertain function. Between the trimmed V and J ends, which lost 10 bases and 10 bases, there was a span of 14 bases. This CDR3 has 12 amino acids. The CDR3 DNA is TGCGCCAACTGGACAGAAGCGTCACCCCTCCACTTT. This gives the protein CANWTEASPLHF.

CDR3 protein: CASGDQGAAGYTF. The CDR3 nucleotides read TGTGCCAGCGGGGACCAGGGGGCTGCTGGCTACACCTTC. The chain is built from TRBV12-3 or TRBV12-4 and TRBJ1-2; 8 nucleotides match TRBD1. Trimming at V came to 8 bases and at J to 7 bases, leaving 9 bases not matched to a gene. This CDR3 has 13 amino acids.

This clonotype came up a few times. V usage is TRBV7-2 and J usage is TRBJ2-5, with D perhaps TRBD1 or TRBD2 (5 bases each). The CDR3 is made up of 15 amino acids. Germline V gives CDR1 SGHTA, CDR2 FQGNSA. Trimming cost V 1 base and J 0 bases, with 9 bases left between them. The CDR3 loop reads CASSLVRGDQETQYF. The DNA for the CDR3 is TGTGCCAGCAGCTTAGTTAGAGGGGACCAAGAGACCCAGTACTTC.

V gene TRBV12-3 or TRBV12-4 combines with J gene TRBJ2-7, with D tentatively TRBD1 (5 bases). Trimming removed 10 bases from V and 0 bases from J, with 16 bases in between. CDR3 length: 14 residues. This CDR3 reads CATRRAQNSYEQYF. In nucleotides, the CDR3 is TGTGCCACCCGCAGGGCCCAGAACTCCTACGAGCAGTACTTC.

The chain is built from TRBV10-3 and TRBJ1-2, with D tentatively TRBD1 (6 bases). The V end lost 8 bases, the J end lost 0 bases, and 10 bases lay between the germline ends. CDR1 and CDR2 from the germline V gene are ENHRY and SYGVKD. This CDR3 has 13 amino acids. The CDR3: CAILGGPNYGYTF. The CDR3 DNA is TGTGCCATCTTAGGGGGGCCTAACTATGGCTACACCTTC.

The V gene is TRBV10-3, the J gene TRBJ1-2; D is unclear. V was pared by 10 bases and J by 2 bases, with 11 bases between. The CDR3 length is 12 residues. Germline V CDR1 and CDR2: ENHRY, SYGVKD. CDR3 region: CASGAGNYGYTF. The CDR3 region has the DNA TGTGCCAGCGGAGCTGGAAACTATGGCTACACCTTC.

This clonotype has ten or more counts. CDR3 sequence (DNA): TGTGCCAGCAGCACCATAGGCGGGGGCTCCACAGATACGCAGTATTTT. Its translation is CASSTIGGGSTDTQYF. This chain links TRBV7-9 with TRBJ2-3; D possibly corresponds to TRBD2 (7 bases). The CDR3 sequence is 16 residues long. CDR1 is SEHNR and CDR2 is FQNEAQ in the germline V gene (reference sequence). V lost 5 bases and J lost 2, with 17 bases in between.

The chain employs TRBV20-1 and TRBJ2-5; D is perhaps TRBD1 (6 bases). The CDR3 is 11 amino acids. CDR1 DFQATT and CDR2 SNEGSKA come from the germline V gene (reference sequence). The DNA for the CDR3 is TGCAGCCTGGACAGACTAGAGACCCAGTACTTC. This translates into CSLDRLETQYF.

The table lists this clonotype with a few counts. The V gene is TRBV4-3, the J gene TRBJ2-7; 8 nucleotides match TRBD2. Germline values: CDR1 LGHNA, CDR2 YSLEER. V lost 3 bases and J lost 5; bases outside the gene matches: 3. This CDR3 comprises 13 residues. The chain's CDR3 is CASSHRTSHEQYV. CDR3 bases: TGCGCCAGCAGCCACAGGACTAGCCACGAGCAGTACGTC.

This clonotype was seen a few times. The gene calls are TRBV6-6 and TRBJ2-7, with 9 nucleotides matching TRBD2. Losses at the gene ends were 4 bases for V and 6 bases for J; bases not matched to a gene: 4. Germline lookup yields CDR1 MNHNY and CDR2 SVGAGI (reference sequence). This CDR3 spans 13 amino acids. The CDR3 loop reads CASSWRLAAEQYF. The CDR3 nucleotides read TGTGCCAGCAGTTGGAGACTAGCGGCCGAGCAGTACTTC.

This clonotype was detected only a few times. The chain has TRBV18 and TRBJ1-3, with D hard to call. V lost 2 bases, J lost 0 bases, and 8 bases lay in between. Germline lookup yields CDR1 KGHSH and CDR2 LQKENI. The CDR3 length is 15 residues. The CDR3 loop reads CASSPGPYSGNTIYF. CDR3 sequence (DNA): TGTGCCAGCTCACCAGGGCCGTACTCTGGAAACACCATATATTTT.

The V and J genes are TRBV4-3 and TRBJ2-7; 8 bases match TRBD1. The CDR3 totals 17 residues. Germline loops: CDR1 LGHNA, CDR2 YSLEER. Unmatched junction bases numbered 9, after V lost 1 base and J lost 1 base. CDR3 nucleotides: TGCGCCAGCAGCCAAGCCAGGGCAGGGGGCATATCCTACGAGCAGTACTTC. Protein product: CASSQARAGGISYEQYF.

This clonotype has only a few counts. This chain uses TRBV7-2 with TRBJ1-6; no firm D call. V lost 5 bases and J lost 7, with 9 bases in between. The CDR3 sequence is 13 residues long. In germline, CDR1 is SGHTA, CDR2 FQGNSA. CDR3 residues: CASSDQQNSPLHF. The CDR3 DNA is TGTGCCAGCAGCGATCAGCAGAATTCACCCCTCCACTTT.

This clonotype showed up just a few times. This rearrangement joins TRBV7-3 to TRBJ2-1; D possibly corresponds to TRBD1 (5 bases). CDR3 length: 15 residues. V was trimmed by 1 base and J by 1 base, leaving 8 bases between them. Germline CDR1 is SGHTA and CDR2 is FQGTGA. CDR3 nucleotide sequence: TGTGCCAGCAGCTTAATAGGGGTTTCCTACAATGAGCAGTTCTTC. Translating it yields CASSLIGVSYNEQFF.

The rearrangement links TRBV7-2 to TRBJ1-5; 7 bases line up with TRBD1. The V segment lost 5 bases and the J segment 2 bases; nucleotides outside the gene matches: 6. The CDR3 is 15 residues long. CDR1 is SGHTA, CDR2 FQGNSA, per germline. CDR3 DNA sequence: TGTGCCAGCAGCCCTAGGCAGGGGGGCAATCAGCCCCAGCATTTT. Its protein is CASSPRQGGNQPQHF.

J is TRBJ2-6 and V is TRBV2; TRBD1 agrees at 8 bases. The trim removed 9 bases at V and 2 bases at J, leaving 12 bases unmatched. The CDR3 is 17 residues long. CDR1 and CDR2 from the germline V gene are SNHLY and FYNNEI. Here the CDR3 reads CASVGGQGSAGANVLTF. CDR3 sequence (DNA): TGTGCCAGTGTGGGAGGACAGGGTTCAGCTGGGGCCAACGTCCTGACTTTC.

This chain connects TRBV6-6 to TRBJ2-3; D might be TRBD1 (5 bases). The CDR3 has 14 amino acids. Trimming shortened V by 3 bases and J by 4 bases, and 11 bases separated the two germline ends. The germline gives CDR1 MNHNY, CDR2 SVGAGI (reference sequence). CDR3 in DNA: TGTGCCAGCAGTTATACGGTAGGGGCAGATACGCAGTATTTT. This codes for CASSYTVGADTQYF.

V usage is TRBV6-5 and J usage is TRBJ2-4; D possibly corresponds to TRBD2 (5 bases). Trimming left V 0 bases short and J 2 bases short, with 11 bases between. Germline CDR1 reads MNHEY; CDR2 reads SVGAGI. CDR3 length: 16 residues. The CDR3 bases are TGTGCCAGCAGTTACTCTTCGGACTCTTCCAAAAACATTCAGTACTTC. This encodes CASSYSSDSSKNIQYF.